The source of this T cell receptor beta chain is a study of TIL therapy for anti-PD-1-resistant metastatic lung cancer. V lost 1 base and J 5 bases, leaving 17 bases between the germline ends. The CDR3 is 16 amino acids. Per germline, CDR1 LGHNA and CDR2 YSLEER. Sequencing used immunoSEQ v3. Repertoires were generated with immunoSEQ multiplex PCR, while TCRdb's copy carries only in-frame clones and drops some. The data show tens of thousands of clones, about 71% seen once. The time point was: pre-treatment sample, taken before nivolumab and TIL therapy. This TCR derives from a person aged 25 to 85 with non-small cell lung cancer. V is TRBV4-3 and J is TRBJ1-2, with D unresolved. This specimen was blood, taken at baseline. The CDR3 loop reads CASSQGVSGTTYGYTF. The CDR3 nucleotides are TGCGCCAGCAGCCAAGGCGTTTCGGGCACCACGTATGGCTACACCTTC.